Described below is a single T cell receptor beta chain sequence and its context. Some clones are missing from TCRdb's copy, which holds only in-frame ones; the method was immunoSEQ multiplex PCR. Among 230,000 or so clones listed, around 86% were seen once. This specimen comes from a study of blood T cell repertoires in COVID-19. Germline V gene lookup returns CDR1 SGHRS and CDR2 YFSETQ. The V and J ends lost 5 bases and 7 bases respectively, with 13 bases between them. This CDR3 is built from 13 residues. The sample was PBMCs or T cells enriched from blood (not recorded which). J is TRBJ1-3 and V is TRBV5-1; D gene unclear. The receptor's source is a middle-aged woman with acute COVID-19. The CDR3 is CASRIDGRNTIYF. For the CDR3, the DNA is TGCGCCAGCAGGATAGATGGCAGGAACACCATATATTTT.